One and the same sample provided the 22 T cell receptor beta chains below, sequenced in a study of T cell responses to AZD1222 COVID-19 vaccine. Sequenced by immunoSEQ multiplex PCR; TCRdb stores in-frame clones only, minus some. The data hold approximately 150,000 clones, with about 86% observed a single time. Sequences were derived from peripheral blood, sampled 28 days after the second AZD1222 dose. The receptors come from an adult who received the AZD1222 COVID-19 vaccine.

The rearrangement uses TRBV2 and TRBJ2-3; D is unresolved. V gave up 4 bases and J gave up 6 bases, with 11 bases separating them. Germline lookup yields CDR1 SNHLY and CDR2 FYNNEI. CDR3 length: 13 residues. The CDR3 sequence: CASSGSRADTQYF. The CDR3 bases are TGTGCCAGCAGTGGCTCTAGGGCCGATACGCAGTATTTT.

CDR3 sequence (DNA): TGTGCCAGCAGAGCCGGGACAGGGGGAATCAGTGAAAAACTGTTTTTT. This gives the protein CASRAGTGGISEKLFF. This chain joins TRBV28 and TRBJ1-4; 11 bases agree with TRBD1. The ends lost 6 bases at V and 7 bases at J; junction bases unmatched: 10. Germline CDR1 MDHEN, CDR2 SYDVKM. The CDR3 runs 16 residues.

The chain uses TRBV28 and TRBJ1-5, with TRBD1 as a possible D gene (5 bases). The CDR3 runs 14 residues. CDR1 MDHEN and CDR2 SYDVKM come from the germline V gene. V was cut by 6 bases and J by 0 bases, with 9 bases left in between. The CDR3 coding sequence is TGTGCCAGCAGGACAGTGTTTAGCAATCAGCCCCAGCATTTT. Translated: CASRTVFSNQPQHF.

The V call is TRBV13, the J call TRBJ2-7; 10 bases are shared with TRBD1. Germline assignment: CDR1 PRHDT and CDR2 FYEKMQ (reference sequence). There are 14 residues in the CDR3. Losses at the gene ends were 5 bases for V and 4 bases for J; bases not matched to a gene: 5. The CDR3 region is CASSTGQGGYEQYF. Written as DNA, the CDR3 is TGTGCCAGCAGCACCGGACAGGGGGGGTACGAGCAGTACTTC. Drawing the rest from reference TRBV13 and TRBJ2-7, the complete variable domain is AAGVIQSPRHLIKEKRETATLKCYPIPRHDTVYWYQQGPGQDPQFLISFYEKMQSDKGSIPDRFSAQQFSDYHSELNMSSLELGDSALYFCASSTGQGGYEQYFGPGTRLTVT.

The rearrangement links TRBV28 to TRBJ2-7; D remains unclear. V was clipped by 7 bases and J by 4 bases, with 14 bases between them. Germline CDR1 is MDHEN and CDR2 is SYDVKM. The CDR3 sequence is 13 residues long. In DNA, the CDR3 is TGTGCCAGCACCTCTGGGCGGTCTTACGAGCAGTACTTC. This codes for CASTSGRSYEQYF.

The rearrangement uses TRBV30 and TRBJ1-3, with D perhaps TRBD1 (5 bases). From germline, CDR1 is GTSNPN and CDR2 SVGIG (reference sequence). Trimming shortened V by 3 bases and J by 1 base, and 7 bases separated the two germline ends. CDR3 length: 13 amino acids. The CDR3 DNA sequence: TGTGCCTGGAGGACAGCATCTGGAAACACCATATATTTT. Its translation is CAWRTASGNTIYF. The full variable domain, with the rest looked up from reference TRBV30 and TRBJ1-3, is SQTIHQWPATLVQPVGSPLSLECTVEGTSNPNLYWYRQAAGRGLQLLFYSVGIGQISSEVPQNLSASRPQDRQFILSSKKLLLSDSGFYLCAWRTASGNTIYFGEGSWLTVV.

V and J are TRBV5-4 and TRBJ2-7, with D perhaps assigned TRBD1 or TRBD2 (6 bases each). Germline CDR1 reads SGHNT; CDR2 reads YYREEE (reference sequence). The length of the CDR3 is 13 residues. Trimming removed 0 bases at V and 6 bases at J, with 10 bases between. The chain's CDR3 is CASSLVGGLEQYF. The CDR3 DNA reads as TGTGCCAGCAGCTTGGTTGGGGGGCTCGAGCAGTACTTC.

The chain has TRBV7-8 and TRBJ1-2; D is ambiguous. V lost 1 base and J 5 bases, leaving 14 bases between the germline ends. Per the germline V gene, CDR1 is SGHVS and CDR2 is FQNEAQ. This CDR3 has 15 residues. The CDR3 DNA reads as TGTGCCAGCAGCTTAGGCAACGATCCGTTGTATGGCTACACCTTC. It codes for CASSLGNDPLYGYTF.

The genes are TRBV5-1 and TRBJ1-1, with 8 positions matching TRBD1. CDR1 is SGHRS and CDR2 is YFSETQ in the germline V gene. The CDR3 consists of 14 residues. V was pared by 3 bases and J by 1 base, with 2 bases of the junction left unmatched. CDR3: CASSSDRGNTEAFF. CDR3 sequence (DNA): TGCGCCAGCAGCTCAGACAGGGGGAACACTGAAGCTTTCTTT.

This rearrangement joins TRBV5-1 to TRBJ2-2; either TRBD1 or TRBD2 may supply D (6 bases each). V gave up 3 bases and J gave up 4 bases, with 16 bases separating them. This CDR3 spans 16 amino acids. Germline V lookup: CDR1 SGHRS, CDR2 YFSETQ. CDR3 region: CASSSVGGGSTGELFF. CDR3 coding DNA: TGCGCCAGCAGCTCAGTAGGAGGGGGATCCACCGGGGAGCTGTTTTTT.

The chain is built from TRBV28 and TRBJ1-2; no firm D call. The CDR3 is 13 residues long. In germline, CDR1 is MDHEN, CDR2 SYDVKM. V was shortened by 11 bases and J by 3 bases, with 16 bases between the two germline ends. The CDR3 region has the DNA TGTGCCGTAGGTAGGGAGGCGGACTATGGCTACACCTTC. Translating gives CAVGREADYGYTF.

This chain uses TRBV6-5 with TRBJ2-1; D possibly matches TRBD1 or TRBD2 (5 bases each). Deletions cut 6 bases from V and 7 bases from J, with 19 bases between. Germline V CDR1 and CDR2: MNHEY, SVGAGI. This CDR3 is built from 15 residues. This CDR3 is CASRTGTRYGNEQFF. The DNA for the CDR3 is TGTGCCAGCAGGACCGGGACCCGGTATGGGAATGAGCAGTTCTTC.

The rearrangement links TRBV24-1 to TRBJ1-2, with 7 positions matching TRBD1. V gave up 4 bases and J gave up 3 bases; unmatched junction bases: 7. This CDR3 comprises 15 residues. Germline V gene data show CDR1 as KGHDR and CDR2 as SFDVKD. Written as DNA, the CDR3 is TGTGCCACCAGTGACACGATAACAGGGGACTATGGCTACACCTTC. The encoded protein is CATSDTITGDYGYTF.

In DNA, the CDR3 is TGTGCCAGCAGTTTATCCCACTCGGGTGGCTACACCTTC. Protein product: CASSLSHSGGYTF. This chain joins TRBV12-3 or TRBV12-4 and TRBJ1-2; D gene ambiguous. The CDR3 is made up of 13 amino acids. V lost 2 bases and J 7 bases, leaving 11 bases between the germline ends.

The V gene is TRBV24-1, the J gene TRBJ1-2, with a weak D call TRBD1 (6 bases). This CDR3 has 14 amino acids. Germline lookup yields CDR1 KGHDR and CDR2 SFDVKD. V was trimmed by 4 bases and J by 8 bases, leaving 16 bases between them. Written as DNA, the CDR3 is TGTGCCACCAGTGACTTCAAGGGGGTAGTAGGCTACACCTTC. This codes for CATSDFKGVVGYTF.

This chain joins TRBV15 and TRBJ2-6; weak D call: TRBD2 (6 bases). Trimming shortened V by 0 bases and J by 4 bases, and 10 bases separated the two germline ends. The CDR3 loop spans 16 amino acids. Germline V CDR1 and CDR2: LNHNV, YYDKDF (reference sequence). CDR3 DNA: TGTGCCACCAGCAGAGATGGGGGGTCCGGGGCCAACGTCCTGACTTTC. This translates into CATSRDGGSGANVLTF.

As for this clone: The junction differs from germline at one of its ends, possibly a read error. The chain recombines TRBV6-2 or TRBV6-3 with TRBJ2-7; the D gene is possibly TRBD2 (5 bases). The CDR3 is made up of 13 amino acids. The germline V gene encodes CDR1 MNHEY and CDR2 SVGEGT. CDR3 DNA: TGTGCCAGCAGATACTGGACTGCCTACGAGCAGTACTTC. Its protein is CASRYWTAYEQYF.

CDR3 region: CASRRTSGVSSYNEQFF. In nucleotides, the CDR3 is TGTGCCAGCAGGAGGACTAGCGGGGTTAGCTCCTACAATGAGCAGTTCTTC. The J gene is TRBJ2-1, the V gene TRBV7-2, with 12 bases identical to TRBD2. After removal of 6 bases from V and 0 bases from J, the junction contained 6 bases not matched to a gene. Germline CDR1 is SGHTA and CDR2 is FQGNSA. The CDR3 loop spans 17 amino acids.

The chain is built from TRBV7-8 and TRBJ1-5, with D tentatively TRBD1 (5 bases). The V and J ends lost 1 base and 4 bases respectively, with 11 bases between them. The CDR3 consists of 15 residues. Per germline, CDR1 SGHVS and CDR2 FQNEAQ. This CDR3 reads CASSLGVGGNQPQHF. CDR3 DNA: TGTGCCAGCAGCTTAGGCGTGGGGGGTAATCAGCCCCAGCATTTT. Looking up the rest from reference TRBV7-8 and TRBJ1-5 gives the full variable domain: GAGVSQSPRYKVAKRGQDVALRCDPISGHVSLFWYQQALGQGPEFLTYFQNEAQLDKSGLPSDRFFAERPEGSVSTLKIQRTQQEDSAVYLCASSLGVGGNQPQHFGDGTRLSIL.

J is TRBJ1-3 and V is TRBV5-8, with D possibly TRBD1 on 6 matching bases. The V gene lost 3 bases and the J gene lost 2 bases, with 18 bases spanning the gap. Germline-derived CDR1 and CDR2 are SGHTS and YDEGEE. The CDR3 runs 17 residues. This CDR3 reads CASSSGGSGTPGNTIYF. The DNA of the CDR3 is TGTGCCAGCAGCTCCGGCGGATCCGGGACACCTGGAAACACCATATATTTT.

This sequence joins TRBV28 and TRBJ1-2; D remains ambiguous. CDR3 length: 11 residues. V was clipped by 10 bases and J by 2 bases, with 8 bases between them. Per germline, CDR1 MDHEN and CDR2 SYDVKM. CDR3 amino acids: CATTGNYGYTF. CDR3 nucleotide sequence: TGTGCCACGACGGGGAACTATGGCTACACCTTC.

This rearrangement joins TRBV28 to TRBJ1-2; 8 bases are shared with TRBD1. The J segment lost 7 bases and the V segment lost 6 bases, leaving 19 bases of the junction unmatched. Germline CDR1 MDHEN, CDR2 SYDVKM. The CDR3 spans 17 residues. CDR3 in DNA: TGTGCCAGCAGCCCTTCAGGACAGGGAATCTTTTCGAGTGGCTACACCTTC. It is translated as CASSPSGQGIFSSGYTF.